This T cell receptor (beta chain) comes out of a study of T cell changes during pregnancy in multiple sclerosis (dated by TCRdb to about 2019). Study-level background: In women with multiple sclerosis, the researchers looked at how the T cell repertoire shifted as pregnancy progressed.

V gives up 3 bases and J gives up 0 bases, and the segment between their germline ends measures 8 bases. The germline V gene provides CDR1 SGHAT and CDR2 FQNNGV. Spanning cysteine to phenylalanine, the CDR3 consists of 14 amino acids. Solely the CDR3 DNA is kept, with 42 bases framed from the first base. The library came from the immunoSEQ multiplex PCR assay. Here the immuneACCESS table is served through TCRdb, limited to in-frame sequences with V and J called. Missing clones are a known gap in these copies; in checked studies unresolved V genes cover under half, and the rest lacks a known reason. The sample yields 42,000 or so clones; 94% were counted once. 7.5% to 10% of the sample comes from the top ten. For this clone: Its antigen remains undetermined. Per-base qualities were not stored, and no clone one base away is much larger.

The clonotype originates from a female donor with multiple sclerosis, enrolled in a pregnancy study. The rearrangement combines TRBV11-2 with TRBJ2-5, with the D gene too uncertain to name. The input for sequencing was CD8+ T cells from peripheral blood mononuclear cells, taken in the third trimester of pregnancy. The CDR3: CASSFVGHQETQYF. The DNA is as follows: TGTGCCAGCAGCTTTGTGGGCCACCAAGAGACCCAGTACTTC.